This T cell receptor (beta chain) was captured in a study of T-cell reconstitution after alpha-beta-depleted transplantation in children (dated by TCRdb to the mid-2010s). About the study as a whole: Using TCR repertoire profiling, the study followed T-cell immune reconstitution in a quantitative way in children after TCRalphabeta/CD19-depleted allogeneic hematopoietic cell transplantation.

CDR3 length: 13 amino acids, cysteine to phenylalanine. CDR3 DNA is the only sequence kept; it has 39 bases, read in frame from the first base. Via the germline V gene, CDR1 is SGHDT and CDR2 YYEEEE. V lost 1 base and J lost 3 bases; the stretch between them is 8 bases long. Libraries were prepared through PCR. Data came from an Illumina HiSeq 2500. TCR library preparation used molecular barcoding, with unique molecular identifiers applied to normalize quantification of the TCRbeta repertoire. TCRdb reworked the public reads: Q25 trimming with fastp, MiXCR clone assembly, productive beta chains retained. Under each unique CDR3 protein, matching rows form one entry showing the most common genes and DNA. The sample table shows under 300,000 distinct CDR3 sequences, and more than 9% are seen once. The leading ten clones occupy about 25% of the sample. This sample's treatment or condition label indicates: allogeneic hematopoietic cell transplantation with graft depleted of TCRalphabeta T cells and CD19 B cells. TCRalphabeta/CD19-depleted allogeneic hematopoietic cell grafts were given to the transplant recipients, all of whom were children.

Many counts were recorded for this clonotype. This clone's antigen is unknown. It has no much larger one-base neighbor in the sample; base qualities were not kept. What the authors observed across the whole study: The high TCRbeta diversity at day 60 in some patients was ascribed to recipient T cells and intrathymic progenitors that had survived conditioning. The apparently early alphabetaT-cell count recovery about two months after transplant was reportedly dependent on only several hundred rapidly expanded clones derived from non-depleted graft cells. Hyperexpanded clone frequencies declined over subsequent months; after one year, T-cell counts and TCRbeta diversity were mostly attributed to newly produced T cells.

Recombination linked TRBV5-6 to TRBJ2-7, with a weak D call of TRBD1 (5 bases match). The TCR comes from a male patient under 10 years old who had a stem cell transplant for chronic granulomatous disease, so the T cells may come from the graft donor. Material: peripheral blood, obtained 180 days after TCRalphabeta/CD19-depleted stem cell transplant. The sequenced DNA is TGTGCCAGCAGCTTGCGCAGGGTCTACGAGCAGTACTTC. Translated, this gives CASSLRRVYEQYF.